Below, 29 T cell receptor beta chains from the same sample are listed, as sequenced in a study of cytomegalovirus exposure and HLA in healthy donors. PCR employed 60 Vbeta and 13 Jbeta primers. Libraries were prepared by immunoSEQ multiplex PCR; TCRdb keeps only in-frame clonotypes and omits some of them. The sample lists some 120,000 clones, around 86% occurring once. The sample consisted of PBMCs. The receptors were gathered from a woman between 35 and 50 years old in good health and CMV-seronegative.

The V call is TRBV11-2, the J call TRBJ2-7, with D possibly TRBD1 on 5 matching bases. V was cut by 2 bases and J by 3 bases, with 14 bases left in between. CDR1 SGHAT and CDR2 FQNNGV come from the germline V gene. The CDR3 contains 15 residues. The CDR3 nucleotides are TGTGCCAGCAGCTTACAGGGTGGCCCCCTCTACGAGCAGTACTTC. Protein product: CASSLQGGPLYEQYF.

The chain recombines TRBV9 with TRBJ1-4, with unresolved D. Germline CDR1 reads SGDLS; CDR2 reads YYNGEE. The CDR3 is 18 residues long. Deletions cut 2 bases from V and 0 bases from J, with 17 bases between. CDR3 loop: CASSVSAGYQSTNEKLFF. CDR3 DNA: TGTGCCAGCAGCGTGTCGGCAGGTTACCAATCAACTAATGAAAAACTGTTTTTT.

This chain links TRBV7-8 with TRBJ1-5, with 9 bases identical to TRBD1. Per germline, CDR1 SGHVS and CDR2 FQNEAQ. The V gene end was trimmed by 2 bases and the J gene end by 0 bases; junction bases not matched to a gene: 5. The CDR3 runs to 17 residues. The chain's CDR3 is CASSLWWDRDSNQPQHF. CDR3 DNA: TGTGCCAGCAGCTTATGGTGGGACAGGGATAGCAATCAGCCCCAGCATTTT.

The chain joins TRBV11-2 to TRBJ2-1; weak D call: TRBD2 (6 bases). The V gene lost 5 bases and the J gene lost 8 bases, with 19 bases spanning the gap. This CDR3 comprises 15 residues. From germline, CDR1 is SGHAT and CDR2 FQNNGV. The CDR3, as DNA: TGTGCCAGCAGCCCCGGTGGGGCGGGATTGGATGAGCAGTTCTTC. Translating gives CASSPGGAGLDEQFF. Full variable domain (rest looked up from reference TRBV11-2 and TRBJ2-1): EAGVAQSPRYKIIEKRQSVAFWCNPISGHATLYWYQQILGQGPKLLIQFQNNGVVDDSQLPKDRFSAERLKGVDSTLKIQPAKLEDSAVYLCASSPGGAGLDEQFFGPGTRLTVL.

J is TRBJ2-2 and V is TRBV27, with TRBD2 matching over 10 bases. Germline V lookup: CDR1 MNHEY, CDR2 SMNVEV (reference sequence). This CDR3 is 17 amino acids long. V was clipped by 5 bases and J by 0 bases; unmatched bases: 6. CDR3 coding DNA: TGTGCCAGCAGTCCAGGACTAGCGGACGCGAACACCGGGGAGCTGTTTTTT. Amino acids: CASSPGLADANTGELFF.

This rearrangement joins TRBV6-1 to TRBJ2-3; D may be TRBD2 (5 bases). This CDR3 comprises 13 residues. Looked up from germline, CDR1 is MNHNS and CDR2 is SASEGT. Trimming left V 8 bases short and J 5 bases short, with 14 bases between. The CDR3 reads CASRGYGGDTQYF. CDR3 sequence (DNA): TGTGCCAGCCGGGGATATGGTGGAGATACGCAGTATTTT.

The table lists this clone with a few counts. The chain uses TRBV2 and TRBJ2-5; D may be TRBD1 (5 bases). CDR1 and CDR2 from the germline V gene are SNHLY and FYNNEI. The CDR3 is 16 residues long. The germline V and J ends were trimmed by 6 bases and 4 bases, with 21 bases remaining between them. CDR3 amino acids: CASSQGTGSWGETQYF. In nucleotides, the CDR3 is TGTGCCAGCAGCCAAGGAACAGGCAGTTGGGGAGAGACCCAGTACTTC.

This clone was seen a few times. J is TRBJ2-5 and V is TRBV4-1; the D gene is possibly TRBD1 (5 bases). The J call may be wrong; the DNA end is better matched by TRBJ2-7. The germline CDR1 and CDR2 sequences are MGHRA and YSYEKL. This CDR3 contains 14 residues. Here the CDR3 reads CASSHGRVAYEQYF. The CDR3 nucleotides read TGCGCCAGCAGCCACGGCAGGGTAGCATACGAGCAGTACTTC.

J is TRBJ2-1 and V is TRBV19, with 7 positions matching TRBD1. The trim removed 4 bases at V and 13 bases at J, leaving 13 bases unmatched. The CDR3 is 14 residues long. In germline, CDR1 is LNHDA, CDR2 SQIVND (reference sequence). CDR3 nucleotides: TGTGCCAGTAGTACCATCCCCGACAGGGCAGGTCAGTTCTTC. Translation gives CASSTIPDRAGQFF.

This clone was observed a handful of times. This chain joins TRBV5-1 and TRBJ1-1; tentative D call: TRBD1 (5 bases). V dropped 4 bases and J dropped 0 bases, with 10 bases sitting between them. Germline V gene sequence: CDR1 SGHRS, CDR2 YFSETQ. This CDR3 spans 14 amino acids. The CDR3, as DNA: TGCGCCAGCAGCCCCAACAGGCTGAACACTGAAGCTTTCTTT. Protein product: CASSPNRLNTEAFF.

This clone has just a few counts. This chain joins TRBV7-2 and TRBJ2-5; TRBD2 matches 8 bases. The CDR3 loop spans 14 amino acids. Trimming at V came to 7 bases and at J to 5 bases, leaving 9 bases not matched to a gene. Germline loops: CDR1 SGHTA, CDR2 FQGNSA. CDR3 region: CASTPLGTSETQYF. CDR3 sequence (DNA): TGTGCCAGCACCCCTCTGGGGACTAGTGAGACCCAGTACTTC.

The rearrangement links TRBV19 to TRBJ2-7, with D possibly matching TRBD2 (6 bases). V lost 5 bases to trimming and J lost 2 bases, with 22 bases between them. CDR3 length: 17 residues. Germline lookup yields CDR1 LNHDA and CDR2 SQIVND (reference sequence). The chain's CDR3 is CASSEKVNPSVPYEQYF. The CDR3 nucleotides read TGTGCCAGTAGTGAGAAGGTCAACCCTAGCGTTCCCTACGAGCAGTACTTC.

The chain links TRBV5-5 to TRBJ2-5; D is ambiguous. Between the trimmed V and J ends, which lost 6 bases and 6 bases, there was a span of 12 bases. Germline V gene data show CDR1 as SGHKS and CDR2 as YYEKEE (reference sequence). The CDR3 length is 12 residues. The CDR3 region has the DNA TGTGCCAGCAACTTTGAGGAGAAGACCCAGTACTTC. Its translation: CASNFEEKTQYF.

The DNA for the CDR3 is TGCGCCAGCAGCTTGGCAGGGGGCGGCACCGGGGAGCTGTTTTTT. Protein sequence: CASSLAGGGTGELFF. This chain links TRBV5-1 with TRBJ2-2, with TRBD1 matching 8 bases. The CDR3 spans 15 residues. Unmatched junction bases numbered 2, after V lost 0 bases and J lost 4 bases. The germline V gene has CDR1 SGHRS and CDR2 YFSETQ.

V is TRBV29-1 and J is TRBJ1-3; tentatively, D is TRBD1 (5 bases). The V end lost 7 bases, the J end lost 4 bases, and 8 bases lay between the germline ends. Germline CDR1 reads SQVTM; CDR2 reads ANQGSEA. This CDR3 is built from 11 residues. The CDR3 here is CSARQGNTIYF. The DNA for the CDR3 is TGCAGCGCTAGACAGGGAAACACCATATATTTT.

This sequence joins TRBV7-9 and TRBJ2-1; 7 bases agree with TRBD2. The J segment lost 0 bases and the V segment lost 5 bases, leaving 4 bases of the junction unmatched. Germline CDR1 reads SEHNR; CDR2 reads FQNEAQ (reference sequence). The CDR3 has 15 residues. CDR3 loop: CASSRGGSSYNEQFF. CDR3 DNA sequence: TGTGCCAGCAGCCGCGGGGGAAGCTCCTACAATGAGCAGTTCTTC.

The chain combines TRBV6-5 with TRBJ2-1; D possibly corresponds to TRBD1 (5 bases). This CDR3 region has 14 residues. The V and J ends lost 7 bases and 9 bases respectively, with 19 bases between them. The germline CDR1 and CDR2 sequences are MNHEY and SVGAGI. The CDR3 protein is CASIGQGRLGEQFF. CDR3 in DNA: TGTGCCAGCATAGGGCAGGGCCGACTCGGTGAGCAGTTCTTC.

The gene calls are TRBV7-9 and TRBJ2-1; 7 bases are a match to TRBD2. CDR1 and CDR2 from the germline V gene are SEHNR and FQNEAQ (reference sequence). This CDR3 comprises 15 residues. The J segment lost 3 bases and the V segment lost 6 bases, leaving 8 bases of the junction unmatched. CDR3 amino acids: CASSSSGNYYNEQFF. In DNA form, the CDR3 reads TGTGCCAGCAGTTCTAGCGGAAACTACTACAATGAGCAGTTCTTC.

The rearrangement links TRBV18 to TRBJ2-7, with 8 bases identical to TRBD2. Per the germline V gene, CDR1 is KGHSH and CDR2 is LQKENI. The CDR3 runs to 14 residues. V lost 9 bases, J lost 2 bases, and 9 bases stayed unmatched. The CDR3 reads CASRGAGEPYEQYF. The CDR3 DNA sequence: TGTGCCAGTAGGGGAGCGGGGGAACCCTACGAGCAGTACTTC. The full variable domain, in which reference TRBV18 and TRBJ2-7 provide the parts outside the CDR3, is NAGVMQNPRHLVRRRGQEARLRCSPMKGHSHVYWYRQLPEEGLKFMVYLQKENIIDESGMPKERFSAEFPKEGPSILRIQQVVRGDSAAYFCASRGAGEPYEQYFGPGTRLTVT.

This clone was picked up a small number of times. This sequence joins TRBV6-5 and TRBJ1-1, with 9 bases fitting TRBD1. After removal of 6 bases from V and 4 bases from J, the junction contained 6 bases not matched to a gene. The CDR3 runs 14 residues. Looked up from germline, CDR1 is MNHEY and CDR2 is SVGAGI. Here the CDR3 reads CASSTGQGRTEAFF. The CDR3 bases are TGTGCCAGCAGCACGGGACAGGGTCGCACTGAAGCTTTCTTT.

V is TRBV15 and J is TRBJ2-3; 11 bases fit TRBD2. V trimming: 2 bases; J trimming: 7 bases; junction bases outside the gene matches: 8. This CDR3 is built from 16 residues. Germline values: CDR1 LNHNV, CDR2 YYDKDF (reference sequence). CDR3 region: CATSRKTSGAQNTQYF. The CDR3, as DNA: TGTGCCACCAGCAGAAAGACTAGCGGGGCCCAAAATACGCAGTATTTT.

This clone has just a few counts. An end of the junction does not agree with germline; a read error may underlie this. V usage is TRBV2 and J usage is TRBJ2-7; D unresolved. Germline V lookup: CDR1 SNHLY, CDR2 FYNNEI. The CDR3 loop spans 11 amino acids. CDR3: CASREGPGQYF. In DNA form, the CDR3 reads TGTGCCAGCAGAGAAGGGCCGGGGCAGTACTTC. The full variable domain, rest sourced from reference TRBV2 and TRBJ2-7, is EPEVTQTPSHQVTQMGQEVILRCVPISNHLYFYWYRQILGQKVEFLVSFYNNEISEKSEIFDDQFSVERPDGSNFTLKIRSTKLEDSAMYFCASREGPGQYFGPGTRLTVT.

This clone turned up a few times. CDR3 protein: CASSELQGKAFF. CDR3 DNA: TGTGCCAGCAGTGAACTACAGGGGAAAGCTTTCTTT. The chain uses TRBV6-1 and TRBJ1-1, with TRBD1 matching 7 bases. J was trimmed by 9 bases and V by 2 bases; bases with no gene match: 3. CDR3 length: 12 residues. Germline assignment: CDR1 MNHNS and CDR2 SASEGT.

V and J are TRBV7-8 and TRBJ2-3, with D perhaps TRBD2 (5 bases). CDR1 and CDR2 from the germline V gene are SGHVS and FQNEAQ. The CDR3 is 17 residues long. Trimming left V 1 base short and J 4 bases short, with 18 bases between. The CDR3 bases are TGTGCCAGCAGCTTAGAAAGTTTTAGCGCTGCCGCAGATACGCAGTATTTT. Translation gives CASSLESFSAAADTQYF.

The chain couples TRBV2 to TRBJ2-3, with a possible D match to TRBD2 (6 bases). Germline-derived CDR1 and CDR2 are SNHLY and FYNNEI. The CDR3 is made up of 18 amino acids. Trimming pared 2 bases from V and 3 bases from J, leaving 21 bases between. CDR3 nucleotides: TGTGCCAGCAGTGAACTTCGGTCGGGGGATGAGAGGACAGATACGCAGTATTTT. Translating it yields CASSELRSGDERTDTQYF.

This chain links TRBV7-2 with TRBJ1-6; 8 bases line up with TRBD1. The junction had 7 bases not matched to a gene; V was cut back by 5 bases and J by 7 bases. CDR1 SGHTA and CDR2 FQGNSA come from the germline V gene. This CDR3 has 15 residues. CDR3 sequence: CASSDRTGLNSPLHF. For the CDR3, the DNA is TGTGCCAGCAGCGACCGGACAGGGTTGAATTCACCCCTCCACTTT.

V usage is TRBV2 and J usage is TRBJ1-2, with 7 bases matching TRBD1. The germline V gene has CDR1 SNHLY and CDR2 FYNNEI. There are 15 residues in the CDR3. Germline trimming cut 6 bases from V and 6 bases from J; bases unmatched to any gene: 13. CDR3 DNA sequence: TGTGCCAGCAGAGTTACAGGGGCGGGGGGAAATGGCTACACCTTC. This sequence encodes CASRVTGAGGNGYTF.

This rearrangement joins TRBV6-5 to TRBJ2-5; maybe TRBD2 (7 bases). The CDR3 covers 14 residues. The V end was cut by 6 bases, the J end by 2 bases, with 13 bases between. CDR1 MNHEY and CDR2 SVGAGI come from the germline V gene. CDR3 in amino acids: CASRRGQLQETQYF. The CDR3 bases are TGTGCCAGCAGGCGGGGGCAGCTACAAGAGACCCAGTACTTC.

This clone came up a few times. The genes are TRBV2 and TRBJ1-2; D perhaps matches TRBD1 (5 bases). The CDR3 has 13 residues. V was cut by 5 bases and J by 2 bases, with 9 bases left in between. CDR1 and CDR2 from the germline V gene are SNHLY and FYNNEI. The CDR3 sequence: CASSRQTNYGYTF. CDR3 coding DNA: TGTGCCAGCAGTCGACAGACCAACTATGGCTACACCTTC.